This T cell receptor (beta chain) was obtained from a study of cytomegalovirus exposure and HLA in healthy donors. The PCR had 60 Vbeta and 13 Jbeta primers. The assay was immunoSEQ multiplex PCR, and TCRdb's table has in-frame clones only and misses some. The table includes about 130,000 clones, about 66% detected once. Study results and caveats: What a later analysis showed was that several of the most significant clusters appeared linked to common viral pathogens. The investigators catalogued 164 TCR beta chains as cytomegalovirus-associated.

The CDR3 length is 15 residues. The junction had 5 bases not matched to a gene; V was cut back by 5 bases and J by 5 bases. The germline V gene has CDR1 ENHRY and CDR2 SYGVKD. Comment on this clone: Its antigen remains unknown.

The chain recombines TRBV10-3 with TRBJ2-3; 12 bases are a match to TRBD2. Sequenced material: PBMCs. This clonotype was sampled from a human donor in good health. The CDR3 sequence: CAISSPSGRGDTQYF. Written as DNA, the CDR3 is TGTGCCATCAGTTCCCCTAGCGGGAGGGGAGATACGCAGTATTTT.